This is a list of T cell receptor beta chains from one sample in a study of blood T cell repertoires in COVID-19. Profiled with immunoSEQ multiplex PCR; TCRdb holds only in-frame clones, not every one. The data show 150,000 to 180,000 clones, roughly 84% seen once. Sequenced input: peripheral blood. The receptors here all came from a woman aged 55-70 years with COVID-19, enrolled during active disease. Each CDR3 is given with its conserved first and last residue. D genes are given only for firm matches. Size is stated for part of the rows, as once, few or many counts, or as a class when the clone is expanded.

D gene	clone size	J gene	V gene	CDR3 DNA	CDR3 protein
NA	NA	TRBJ1-6	TRBV7-3	TGTGCCAGCAGCTTAACTGGGAGGGGGACGGCCTCTAATTCACCCCTCCACTTT	CASSLTGRGTASNSPLHF
TRBD1	NA	TRBJ1-2	TRBV6-5	TGTGCCAGCAGTTACGCGGCCGGGACAGCTAACTATGGCTACACCTTC	CASSYAAGTANYGYTF
NA	NA	TRBJ1-6	TRBV19	TGTGCCAGTAGTATCGGGCAGGGTGGATATAATTCACCCCTCCACTTT	CASSIGQGGYNSPLHF
NA	NA	TRBJ1-6	TRBV19	TGTGCCAGTAGTAGCAACAGATATAATTCACCCCTCCACTTT	CASSSNRYNSPLHF
TRBD2	NA	TRBJ2-5	TRBV4-2	TGTGCCAGCAGCGTGACTAGCGGGGGCCAAGAGACCCAGTACTTC	CASSVTSGGQETQYF
NA	NA	TRBJ1-2	TRBV13	TGTGCCAGCAGCTTTGGCAGGAACGGCTACACCTTC	CASSFGRNGYTF
NA	few	TRBJ1-5	TRBV13	TGTGCCAGCAGCCTCGGGGAGGCGGGGCGACAGCATTTT	CASSLGEAGRQHF
NA	once	TRBJ1-1	TRBV9	TGTGCCAGCAGCGTAGGTAGCGGGGAATGGACTGAAGCTTTCTTT	CASSVGSGEWTEAFF
TRBD1	NA	TRBJ1-2	TRBV2	TGTGCCAGCAACATACCGGGACAGGAAAACTATGGCTACACCTTC	CASNIPGQENYGYTF
TRBD2	NA	TRBJ2-1	TRBV16	TGTGCCAGCAGCCAAGGAGCGGGAGGGCCGGATGAGCAGTTCTTC	CASSQGAGGPDEQFF
NA	NA	TRBJ1-1	TRBV5-4	TGTGCCAGTGGGATGAGAACAGGGAACACTGAAGCTTTCTTT	CASGMRTGNTEAFF
NA	once	TRBJ2-6	TRBV18	TGTGCCAGCTCAGACCGTACAGGGCCCGGGGCCAACGTCCTGACTTTC	CASSDRTGPGANVLTF
NA	few	TRBJ2-7	TRBV12-3/TRBV12-4	TGTGCCAGCAGTTTTGGAGGGAACGAGCAGTACTTC	CASSFGGNEQYF
TRBD1	NA	TRBJ1-4	TRBV5-1	TGCGCCAGCAGCGGACAGGGGACTAATGAAAAACTGTTTTTT	CASSGQGTNEKLFF
NA	NA	TRBJ1-2	TRBV15	TGTGCCACCAGCAGAGTTGAAAGGGGGAACTATGGCTACACCTTC	CATSRVERGNYGYTF
TRBD1	NA	TRBJ1-2	TRBV25-1	TGTGCCAGCAGTGAATGGGGGACAGCTTCTAACTATGGCTACACCTTC	CASSEWGTASNYGYTF
TRBD1	NA	TRBJ1-3	TRBV18	TGTGCCAGCTCCTTCGCGACAGGGGCGGCTGGAAACACCATATATTTT	CASSFATGAAGNTIYF
NA	NA	TRBJ2-3	TRBV5-1	TGCGCCAGCAGCCCGGGAGCTAGCGTAAGCACAGATACGCAGTATTTT	CASSPGASVSTDTQYF
TRBD1	few	TRBJ2-3	TRBV24-1	TGTGCCACCAGTGACACAGGGGCGGGCACAGATACGCAGTATTTT	CATSDTGAGTDTQYF
NA	NA	TRBJ2-7	TRBV7-9	TGTGCCAGCAGCTTAGCGGGACTGACCTCCTACGAGCAGTACTTC	CASSLAGLTSYEQYF
NA	NA	TRBJ1-5	TRBV4-1	TGCGCCAGCAGCCAAGGTGGCGGAAATAGCAATCAGCCCCAGCATTTT	CASSQGGGNSNQPQHF
NA	NA	TRBJ2-7	TRBV3-1/TRBV3-2	TGTGCCAGCAGCCGACCGGACAGAGGGATATACGAGCAGTACTTC	CASSRPDRGIYEQYF
NA	NA	TRBJ2-4	TRBV2	TGTGCCAGCAGTGAGCGGCGGGGGCAAAAAAACATTCAGTACTTC	CASSERRGQKNIQYF
NA	NA	TRBJ2-7	TRBV7-8	TGTGCCAGCAGCTTAAGAGGGTTCTACGAGCAGTACTTC	CASSLRGFYEQYF
NA	NA	TRBJ1-3	TRBV7-2	TGTGCCAGCAGCTTAGCGTCCTTAGGAAACACCATATATTTT	CASSLASLGNTIYF
NA	NA	TRBJ2-5	TRBV14	TGTGCCAGCAGCCAACACGGGAGAGGAGCCAGGGAGACCCAGTACTTC	CASSQHGRGARETQYF
TRBD1	NA	TRBJ2-7	TRBV2	TGTGCCAGCAGTGACAGGGGGTACTCCTACGAGCAGTACTTC	CASSDRGYSYEQYF
NA	NA	TRBJ1-2	TRBV6-5	TGTGCCAGCAGTCAATACGGGGGGACGTCGCTCGGCTACACCTTC	CASSQYGGTSLGYTF
TRBD1	NA	TRBJ2-3	TRBV7-2	TGTGCCAGCAGCCCAGGGGACAGGGCGAGGGCAGATACGCAGTATTTT	CASSPGDRARADTQYF
NA	once	TRBJ1-1	TRBV6-2/TRBV6-3	TGTGCCAGCAGTTCGACAGCTATGAACACTGAAGCTTTCTTT	CASSSTAMNTEAFF
NA	NA	TRBJ1-1	TRBV7-9	TGTGCCAGCAGCTCGTCCCCCATCACAGGGACGAACACTGAAGCTTTCTTT	CASSSSPITGTNTEAFF
NA	NA	TRBJ1-5	TRBV5-8	TGTGCCAGCAGCCAATTAGGGGTCTATAGCAATCAGCCCCAGCATTTT	CASSQLGVYSNQPQHF
TRBD1	NA	TRBJ1-5	TRBV6-1	TGTGCCAGCAGTGAATACCGGGGGACAGGATCCCTTGGCGGTCAGCCCCAGCATTTT	CASSEYRGTGSLGGQPQHF
NA	NA	TRBJ1-2	TRBV24-1	TGTGCCACCAGTGATTTAACAAGCTATGGCTACACCTTC	CATSDLTSYGYTF
NA	once	TRBJ1-6	TRBV28	TGTGCCAGCAGTTTCGAGGGAAGGGGACTGCGGTCACCCCTCCACTTT	CASSFEGRGLRSPLHF
TRBD1	NA	TRBJ1-3	TRBV5-1	TGCGCCAGCAGCGGGACAGGTTCCCTCTCTGGAAACACCATATATTTT	CASSGTGSLSGNTIYF
TRBD1	NA	TRBJ1-2	TRBV18	TGTGCCAGCTCACCTTGGACAGGGTCTAACTATGGCTACACCTTC	CASSPWTGSNYGYTF
TRBD2	NA	TRBJ2-2	TRBV27	TGTGCCAGCAGTTTTAGGCTAGCGGTAAACACCGGGGAGCTGTTTTTT	CASSFRLAVNTGELFF
NA	NA	TRBJ1-1	TRBV27	TGTGCCAGCAGACGTGCGGCTGAAGCTTTCTTT	CASRRAAEAFF
TRBD1	NA	TRBJ1-5	TRBV5-5	TGTGCCAGCAGCTTGGAGGGGGCGTTTGGCAATCAGCCCCAGCATTTT	CASSLEGAFGNQPQHF
NA	NA	TRBJ1-2	TRBV5-1	TGCGCCAGCAGCTTCGCGGGCTATGGCTACACCTTC	CASSFAGYGYTF
NA	NA	TRBJ1-4	TRBV6-5	TGTGCCAGCAGAGCACCAGGGGAAGCCGAACTGTTTTTT	CASRAPGEAELFF
NA	NA	TRBJ1-1	TRBV12-3/TRBV12-4	TGTGCCAGCAGTTTCAATATGGCCACTGAAGCTTTCTTT	CASSFNMATEAFF
NA	NA	TRBJ2-3	TRBV15	TGTGCCACCAGCGCCGGGACTACAGATACGCAGTATTTT	CATSAGTTDTQYF
TRBD2	NA	TRBJ2-1	TRBV7-2	TGTGCCAGCAGCCCCCCCCAGCGGGGCTCCTACAATGAGCAGTTCTTC	CASSPPQRGSYNEQFF
TRBD1	NA	TRBJ2-7	TRBV18	TGTGCCAGCTCAACTGCAGGGGGCGCTGGAACCTACGAGCAGTACTTC	CASSTAGGAGTYEQYF
NA	NA	TRBJ1-4	TRBV3-1/TRBV3-2	TGTGCCAGCAGCCAGGGGACTTTGGGAAGAAATGAAAAACTGTTTTTT	CASSQGTLGRNEKLFF
NA	NA	TRBJ1-1	TRBV12-3/TRBV12-4	TGTGCCTCCGACCGGGGGGGTCCCACTGAAGCTTTCTTT	CASDRGGPTEAFF
TRBD2	NA	TRBJ2-2	TRBV15	TGTGCCACCAGCAGAGATGCGGGGGCGAACACCGGGGAGCTGTTTTTT	CATSRDAGANTGELFF
TRBD2	NA	TRBJ2-1	TRBV5-1	TGCGCCAGCGGGAATCCTAGCGGGAGATCAAGTGAGCAGTTCTTC	CASGNPSGRSSEQFF
TRBD2	NA	TRBJ2-2	TRBV7-3	TGTGCCAGCAGCTTACCTAGCGGGAGGGCGACCGGGGAGCTGTTTTTT	CASSLPSGRATGELFF
NA	NA	TRBJ1-2	TRBV3-1/TRBV3-2	TGTGCCAGCAGCCCCGACAGAAAGGGAAATGGCTACACCTTC	CASSPDRKGNGYTF